Listed below are T cell receptor beta chains from one sample, sequenced in a study of early T cells in non-severe SARS-CoV-2 infection. TCRdb recomputed calls from the 5' RACE reads with MiXCR, one row per CDR3 protein. This repertoire shows more than 65,000 distinct CDR3 sequences, about an eighth found once; its top ten account for roughly 2.5%. Sample: whole blood, taken at baseline. These receptor sequences come from an adult who was a healthcare worker with PCR-confirmed SARS-CoV-2 infection or an uninfected control (not recorded which). Both conserved end residues are part of each CDR3. The D gene is left open where the match is weak. Clone size, where shown, is once, few, many, or a class for clones that have expanded.

clone size: once; D gene: -; V gene: TRBV28; J gene: TRBJ1-4; CDR3 DNA: TGTGCCAGCAGTACGGACGGTCTAGAAAAACTGTTTTTT; CDR3 protein: CASSTDGLEKLFF
clone size: -; D gene: -; V gene: TRBV4-1; J gene: TRBJ1-1; CDR3 DNA: TGCGCCAGCAGCCCCACGGACTGGCGCACTGAAGCTTTCTTT; CDR3 protein: CASSPTDWRTEAFF
clone size: -; D gene: -; V gene: TRBV6-5; J gene: TRBJ1-1; CDR3 DNA: TGTGCCAGCAGAGGATCACAGGAATTTTTATTGAATGCTGAAGCTTTCTTT; CDR3 protein: CASRGSQEFLLNAEAFF
clone size: many; D gene: -; V gene: TRBV6-5; J gene: TRBJ1-1; CDR3 DNA: TGTGCCAGGGAGGGGTCAAGGGCTTTCTTT; CDR3 protein: CAREGSRAFF
clone size: -; D gene: -; V gene: TRBV4-3; J gene: TRBJ1-2; CDR3 DNA: TGCGCCAGCAGCCAAAACCAACAGGGACGCTATGGCTACACCTTC; CDR3 protein: CASSQNQQGRYGYTF
clone size: -; D gene: TRBD1; V gene: TRBV6-6; J gene: TRBJ2-7; CDR3 DNA: TGTGCCAGCAGTTCGACAGGGGGGCCCACCTACGAGCAGTACTTC; CDR3 protein: CASSSTGGPTYEQYF
clone size: few; D gene: -; V gene: TRBV27; J gene: TRBJ1-3; CDR3 DNA: TGTGCCAGCAGCTCCGGGGGGTCTGGAAACACCATATATTTT; CDR3 protein: CASSSGGSGNTIYF
clone size: -; D gene: -; V gene: TRBV5-6; J gene: TRBJ1-6; CDR3 DNA: TGTGCCAGCAGCCCGGACAGTGCTAATTCACCCCTCCACTTT; CDR3 protein: CASSPDSANSPLHF
clone size: few; D gene: -; V gene: TRBV2; J gene: TRBJ2-3; CDR3 DNA: TGTGCCAGCGGGGTGGGCACAGATACGCAGTATTTT; CDR3 protein: CASGVGTDTQYF
clone size: -; D gene: -; V gene: TRBV5-1; J gene: TRBJ2-1; CDR3 DNA: TGCGCCAGCAGCACGGGATGGGATGAGCAGTTCTTC; CDR3 protein: CASSTGWDEQFF
clone size: -; D gene: TRBD1; V gene: TRBV7-9; J gene: TRBJ1-2; CDR3 DNA: TGTGCCAGCAGCTTCGCGACAGGGGTCTATGGCTACACCTTC; CDR3 protein: CASSFATGVYGYTF
clone size: few; D gene: -; V gene: TRBV5-1; J gene: TRBJ2-5; CDR3 DNA: TGCGCCAGCAGATTCCAAGAGGGGACCCAGTACTTC; CDR3 protein: CASRFQEGTQYF
clone size: few; D gene: TRBD1; V gene: TRBV12-3/TRBV12-4; J gene: TRBJ1-1; CDR3 DNA: TGTGCCAGCAGCAACACAGGGGACACTGAAGCTTTCTTT; CDR3 protein: CASSNTGDTEAFF
clone size: many; D gene: -; V gene: TRBV3-1; J gene: TRBJ1-1; CDR3 DNA: TGTGCCAGCAGCCAAGCAACGGGGGCGCAAACTGAAGCTTTCTTT; CDR3 protein: CASSQATGAQTEAFF
clone size: -; D gene: -; V gene: TRBV28; J gene: TRBJ1-2; CDR3 DNA: TGTGCCAGCAGTTTGTTGAGCTATGGCTACACCTTC; CDR3 protein: CASSLLSYGYTF